Sequencing of this T cell receptor beta chain was carried out in a study of control samples from healthy donors and cancer patients. Repertoires were generated with immunoSEQ multiplex PCR, while TCRdb's copy carries only in-frame clones and drops some. The data contain 150,000 to 200,000 clones, about 90% of them singletons. Trimming removed 0 bases at V and 4 bases at J, with 13 bases between. The CDR3 is 16 residues long. CDR1 and CDR2 from the germline V gene are SGDLS and YYNGEE. The chain joins TRBV9 to TRBJ2-2; D perhaps matches TRBD2 (6 bases). This TCR derives from a man aged 25 to 40 in good health. Sequencing used blood. The CDR3 loop reads CASSVGGRPATGELFF. As DNA, the CDR3 is TGTGCCAGCAGCGTAGGGGGGAGGCCTGCCACCGGGGAGCTGTTTTTT.